The following is a TCR beta chain sequence with its context. The target antigen is unknown. The CDR3 is made up of 15 amino acids. From germline, CDR1 is SGHRS and CDR2 YFSETQ. The V gene lost 3 bases and the J gene lost 1 base, with 11 bases spanning the gap. The sample comes from a study of T-cell memory formation after mild COVID-19. Study-level background: Across donors, TCR clusters were largely donor specific.

TCRdb ran MiXCR on the 5' RACE reads and lists one entry per CDR3 protein. In the table there are around 450,000 distinct CDR3 sequences, roughly 24% of which are singletons. Whole-study findings and limits: The appearance of some responding clones in pre-infection memory suggested that cross-reactive memory joined.

The origin of this receptor is an adult woman who had mild COVID-19 (a few samples of this study predate the infection). Cell type and time point are not known. The chain is built from TRBV5-1 and TRBJ1-5; D is possibly TRBD1 (6 bases). Sequenced: PBMCs or a T cell subset sorted from them (not recorded which). The chain's CDR3 is CASSSGGQSNQPQHF. In DNA form, the CDR3 reads TGCGCCAGCAGCTCGGGGGGCCAAAGCAATCAGCCCCAGCATTTT.